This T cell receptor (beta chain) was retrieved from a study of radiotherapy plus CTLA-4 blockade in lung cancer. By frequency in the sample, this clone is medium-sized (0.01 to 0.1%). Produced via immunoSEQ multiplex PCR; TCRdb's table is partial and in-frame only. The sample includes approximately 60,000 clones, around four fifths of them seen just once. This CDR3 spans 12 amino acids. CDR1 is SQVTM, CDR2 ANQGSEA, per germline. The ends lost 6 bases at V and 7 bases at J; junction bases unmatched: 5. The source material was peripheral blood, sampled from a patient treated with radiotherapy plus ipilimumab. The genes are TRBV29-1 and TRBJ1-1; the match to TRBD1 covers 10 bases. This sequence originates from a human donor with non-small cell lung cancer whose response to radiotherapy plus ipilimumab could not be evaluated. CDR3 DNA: TGCAGCGTCTGGGACAGGGGCTATGAAGCTTTCTTT. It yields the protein CSVWDRGYEAFF.